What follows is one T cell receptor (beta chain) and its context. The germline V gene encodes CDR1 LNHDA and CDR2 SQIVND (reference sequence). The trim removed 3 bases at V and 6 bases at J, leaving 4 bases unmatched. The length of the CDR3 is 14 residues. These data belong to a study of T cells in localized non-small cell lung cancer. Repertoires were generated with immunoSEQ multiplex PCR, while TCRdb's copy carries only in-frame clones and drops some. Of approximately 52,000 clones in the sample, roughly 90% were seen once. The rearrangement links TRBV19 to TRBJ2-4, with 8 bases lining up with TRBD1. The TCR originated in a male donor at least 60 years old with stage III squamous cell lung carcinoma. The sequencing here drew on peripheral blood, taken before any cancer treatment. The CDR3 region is CASSIFGQGNIQYF. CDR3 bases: TGTGCCAGTAGTATCTTCGGACAGGGAAACATTCAGTACTTC.